Listed below are T cell receptor beta chains from one sample, sequenced in a study of shared clonotypes between healthy human individuals. Sequencing was performed with immunoSEQ multiplex PCR; in TCRdb, only in-frame clones are kept and a portion is missing. The sample lists about 2.1 million clones; around 95% were seen once. Sequenced: naive CD8+ T cells from PBMCs. All receptors derive from a man between 18 and 29 years old in good health. Some clones in this sample may be carry-over from other donors' samples. The CDR3 runs from the conserved cysteine through the conserved F or W. D genes are given only for firm matches. Size is stated for part of the rows, as once, few or many counts, or as a class when the clone is expanded.

clone size	D gene	V gene	J gene	CDR3 protein	CDR3 DNA
-	-	TRBV6-5	TRBJ2-6	CASSETGANVLTF	TGTGCCAGCAGCGAAACCGGGGCCAACGTCCTGACTTTC
-	-	TRBV9	TRBJ2-1	CASHLSQGSYNEQFF	TGTGCCAGTCACTTATCCCAGGGATCCTACAATGAGCAGTTCTTC
-	TRBD2	TRBV5-4	TRBJ2-2	CASGYKREWITGELFF	TGTGCCAGCGGCTATAAGCGGGAGTGGATCACCGGGGAGCTGTTTTTT
-	-	TRBV14	TRBJ1-1	CASSHRGGLVGTEAFF	TGTGCCAGCAGCCATCGCGGGGGCCTCGTGGGGACTGAAGCTTTCTTT
-	-	TRBV7-3	TRBJ2-7	CASSIGTDYEQYF	TGTGCCAGCAGTATCGGGACGGACTACGAGCAGTACTTC
-	TRBD1	TRBV27	TRBJ2-7	CASKLGMTGKPSEQYF	TGTGCCAGCAAATTGGGGATGACAGGGAAACCCTCCGAGCAGTACTTC
-	TRBD2	TRBV19	TRBJ2-7	CASKAGGEQYF	TGTGCCAGTAAGGCGGGGGGGGAGCAGTACTTC
-	-	TRBV6-6	TRBJ1-1	CASSPGQRNTEAFF	TGTGCCAGCAGTCCGGGACAAAGGAACACTGAAGCTTTCTTT
-	-	TRBV7-9	TRBJ2-2	CASSLIAGNTGELFF	TGTGCCAGCAGCTTAATCGCGGGGAACACCGGGGAGCTGTTTTTT
-	-	TRBV9	TRBJ2-2	CASSVPGRGSPTGELFF	TGTGCCAGCAGCGTCCCTGGGAGGGGGTCGCCCACCGGGGAGCTGTTTTTT
-	TRBD2	TRBV27	TRBJ2-7	CATRGTSGRSSYEQYF	TGTGCCACCAGAGGGACTAGCGGGAGGTCCTCCTACGAGCAGTACTTC
-	TRBD1	TRBV13	TRBJ2-6	CASSNPQDRAGANVLTF	TGTGCCAGCAGCAACCCTCAGGACAGGGCTGGGGCCAACGTCCTGACTTTC
-	TRBD1	TRBV9	TRBJ2-3	CASSDRTGVGDTQYF	TGTGCCAGCAGCGACCGGACAGGGGTTGGGGATACGCAGTATTTT
-	TRBD2	TRBV5-1	TRBJ2-2	CASSSGLADLTGELFF	TGCGCCAGCAGCTCCGGACTAGCGGATCTCACCGGGGAGCTGTTTTTT
-	TRBD1	TRBV28	TRBJ2-1	CASSTGTGSYNEQFF	TGTGCCAGCAGTACCGGGACAGGGAGCTACAATGAGCAGTTCTTC
-	TRBD1	TRBV6-5	TRBJ1-1	CASSLDRGQRTEAFF	TGTGCCAGCAGCCTGGACAGGGGGCAACGAACTGAAGCTTTCTTT
-	TRBD2	TRBV30	TRBJ2-7	CAWDQREVVYEQYF	TGTGCCTGGGACCAGCGGGAGGTCGTCTACGAGCAGTACTTC
-	-	TRBV5-1	TRBJ2-1	CASSPGYNEQFF	TGCGCCAGCAGCCCCGGATACAATGAGCAGTTCTTC
-	-	TRBV28	TRBJ2-2	CASANVREDGTGELFF	TGTGCCAGCGCCAATGTCAGGGAGGATGGCACCGGGGAGCTGTTTTTT
-	-	TRBV19	TRBJ1-1	CASSISQNTEAFF	TGTGCCAGTAGTATCAGCCAGAACACTGAAGCTTTCTTT
-	TRBD1	TRBV2	TRBJ1-1	CASSGHPGTVNTEAFF	TGTGCCAGCAGTGGACACCCCGGGACAGTAAACACTGAAGCTTTCTTT
-	-	TRBV27	TRBJ1-1	CASFPGLMNTEAFF	TGTGCCAGCTTTCCCGGTTTGATGAACACTGAAGCTTTCTTT
-	-	TRBV5-8	TRBJ2-4	CASSGNQGMDIQYF	TGTGCCAGCAGCGGTAATCAGGGTATGGACATTCAGTACTTC
-	-	TRBV27	TRBJ2-3	CASSRPGDTQYF	TGTGCCAGCAGTCGCCCGGGAGATACGCAGTATTTT
-	-	TRBV11-1	TRBJ2-7	CASSLGAYEQYF	TGTGCCAGCAGCTTGGGGGCTTACGAGCAGTACTTC
-	-	TRBV2	TRBJ2-7	CASSGGYGENYEQYF	TGTGCCAGCAGTGGGGGGTACGGGGAGAACTACGAGCAGTACTTC
-	TRBD2	TRBV27	TRBJ2-5	CASSPTRTSWGETQYF	TGTGCCAGCAGCCCAACCCGGACTAGTTGGGGGGAGACCCAGTACTTC
-	-	TRBV6-6	TRBJ1-1	CASSPQGWGVNTEAFF	TGTGCCAGCAGTCCACAGGGTTGGGGCGTGAACACTGAAGCTTTCTTT
-	TRBD1	TRBV2	TRBJ2-5	CASLDRTGGAQYF	TGTGCCAGCCTCGATAGGACAGGGGGCGCCCAGTACTTC
-	TRBD1	TRBV7-8	TRBJ1-5	CASSPLPDRGLQPQHF	TGTGCCAGCAGTCCTCTTCCCGACAGGGGGCTTCAGCCCCAGCATTTT
once	TRBD2	TRBV6-1	TRBJ2-1	CASSGGTSGNEQFF	TGTGCCAGCAGTGGAGGGACTAGCGGCAATGAGCAGTTCTTC
-	-	TRBV27	TRBJ2-7	CASSLWGGDPYEQYF	TGTGCCAGCAGTTTATGGGGGGGCGACCCCTACGAGCAGTACTTC
-	-	TRBV28	TRBJ2-7	CASSPGRHYEQYF	TGTGCCAGCAGCCCTGGACGACACTACGAGCAGTACTTC
-	-	TRBV5-1	TRBJ2-7	CASSFGGRIDEQYF	TGCGCCAGCAGCTTTGGGGGGCGAATCGACGAGCAGTACTTC
-	-	TRBV2	TRBJ2-7	CAASTAYEQYF	TGTGCCGCATCGACAGCCTACGAGCAGTACTTC
-	-	TRBV19	TRBJ2-3	CASSIPAQSTDTQYF	TGTGCCAGTAGTATCCCAGCGCAGAGCACAGATACGCAGTATTTT
-	-	TRBV12-5	TRBJ2-1	CASGGNNNEQFF	TGTGCTAGTGGCGGGAATAACAATGAGCAGTTCTTC
-	-	TRBV5-1	TRBJ2-7	CASSGATRTYEQYF	TGCGCCAGCAGCGGGGCTACTAGGACCTACGAGCAGTACTTC
once	TRBD1	TRBV4-2	TRBJ2-1	CASSQVRQGNNEQFF	TGTGCCAGCAGCCAAGTCCGACAGGGGAACAATGAGCAGTTCTTC
-	-	TRBV2	TRBJ2-3	CASSVSDTQYF	TGTGCCAGCAGTGTTTCAGATACGCAGTATTTT
-	-	TRBV7-5	TRBJ2-1	CARSLGLAGDRRLRNEQFF	TGTGCCAGAAGCTTAGGACTAGCGGGAGACCGACGCTTACGGAATGAGCAGTTCTTC
-	-	TRBV19	TRBJ2-1	CASNRKSSYNEQFF	TGTGCCAGCAACAGGAAGAGCTCCTACAATGAGCAGTTCTTC
-	TRBD1	TRBV27	TRBJ1-2	CASSSDRESTMVGYTF	TGTGCCAGCAGTTCGGACAGGGAAAGTACTATGGTTGGCTACACCTTC
-	-	TRBV29-1	TRBJ2-1	CSGTLRNEQFF	TGCAGCGGCACTCTGAGGAATGAGCAGTTCTTC
-	-	TRBV7-2	TRBJ2-3	CASSWVVSTDTQYF	TGTGCCAGCAGCTGGGTAGTGAGCACAGATACGCAGTATTTT
-	-	TRBV27	TRBJ2-3	CASKNVARGYRTDTQYF	TGTGCCAGCAAGAACGTAGCCCGGGGCTATCGCACAGATACGCAGTATTTT
-	-	TRBV7-9	TRBJ2-1	CASSLSGVSYNEQFF	TGTGCCAGCAGTCTCTCAGGGGTTTCCTACAATGAGCAGTTCTTC
-	-	TRBV19	TRBJ1-5	CASSIDNANQPQHF	TGTGCCAGTAGTATAGACAACGCCAATCAGCCCCAGCATTTT
-	TRBD1	TRBV28	TRBJ2-7	CASSPGTGLSEQYF	TGTGCCAGCAGCCCCGGGACAGGGTTGTCGGAGCAGTACTTC
-	-	TRBV2	TRBJ2-7	CASSEGWDYEQYF	TGTGCCAGCAGTGAAGGCTGGGACTACGAGCAGTACTTC
-	-	TRBV29-1	TRBJ2-7	CSVGAGTHGYEQYF	TGCAGCGTTGGGGCCGGGACCCATGGCTACGAGCAGTACTTC
-	TRBD1	TRBV30	TRBJ2-3	CAWSFGTGLTDTQYF	TGTGCCTGGAGTTTCGGGACAGGGTTGACAGATACGCAGTATTTT
-	-	TRBV13	TRBJ2-4	CASSLGRQAKNIQYF	TGTGCCAGCAGCTTGGGCAGACAAGCCAAAAACATTCAGTACTTC
once	TRBD2	TRBV6-5	TRBJ2-1	CAGSYSSGRIYNEQFF	TGTGCCGGCAGTTACTCTAGCGGGAGAATTTACAATGAGCAGTTCTTC
-	-	TRBV9	TRBJ2-7	CASSVAWDGYEQYF	TGTGCCAGCAGCGTAGCTTGGGACGGATACGAGCAGTACTTC
few	TRBD1	TRBV30	TRBJ2-7	CAWRLQGAWEQYF	TGTGCCTGGAGGTTACAGGGGGCGTGGGAGCAGTACTTC
-	-	TRBV27	TRBJ1-3	CASSGSLNLNTIYF	TGTGCCAGCAGTGGCAGCCTCAATTTAAACACCATATATTTT
-	-	TRBV7-2	TRBJ1-5	CASSSDRSGGQPQHF	TGTGCCAGCAGCTCAGACAGGTCGGGGGGGCAGCCCCAGCATTTT
-	TRBD2	TRBV5-4	TRBJ2-6	CASSLAGGFKAGANVLTF	TGTGCCAGCAGTCTAGCGGGAGGGTTTAAAGCTGGGGCCAACGTCCTGACTTTC